This T cell receptor beta chain derives from a study of tumor and adjacent non-tumor tissue in lung cancer. Across the whole study: There were some 11 adenocarcinoma, a couple of squamous cell carcinoma and 1 small cell lung cancer cases. Patients were aged about 31 to 85, approximately 11 men and 4 to 6 women, stage I to III.

The template was RNA from unsorted bulk tissue. TCRbeta libraries were built with three rounds of nested PCR, modified from ARM-PCR. TCRdb analysed the multiplex PCR reads with MiXCR anew, one entry per CDR3 protein. The table has around 99,000 distinct CDR3 sequences, about 75% seen once. Germline V gene data show CDR1 as SGHNT and CDR2 as YENEEA. Losses at the gene ends were 3 bases for V and 13 bases for J; bases not matched to a gene: 21. The CDR3 extends over 17 amino acids. Whole-study findings and limits: Compared with tumor, normal lung showed significantly lower TCR diversity. Higher tumor TCR diversity was associated with shorter survival.

This clonotype appeared a single time. What it recognizes is unknown. This clonotype was obtained from a woman aged 55-75 years with non-small cell lung cancer. The sequenced sample was lung tumor tissue. This chain uses TRBV11-3 with TRBJ2-1, with TRBD2 matching 7 bases. The CDR3 region has the DNA TGTGCCAGCAGCTTTGAGTTGACTAGCAGGAGCCACAATAAACAGTTCTTC. Encoded protein: CASSFELTSRSHNKQFF.